This T cell receptor (beta chain) was recovered during a study of shared T cell receptors in the human thymus. The CDR3 has 15 amino acids. Germline V lookup: CDR1 MRHNA, CDR2 SNTAGT. The V and J ends lost 6 bases and 4 bases, in that order; junction bases with no gene match: 4. Some clones are missing from TCRdb's copy, which holds only in-frame ones; the method was immunoSEQ multiplex PCR. The table shows hundreds of thousands of clones, with roughly 90% occurring only once. The same data also contributed to another study, on human thymus T cells. From that study: Corrective heart surgery yielded resections, and these provided the thymus tissue. Related research reported highly overlapping thymic repertoires among unrelated individuals.

The V and J genes are TRBV6-4 and TRBJ2-3; 13 bases map to TRBD2. This receptor was taken from a boy under two years old with a congenital heart defect. The sequenced sample consisted of thymocytes. The CDR3 region is CASSRTSGRPDTQYF. DNA for the CDR3: TGTGCCAGCAGCAGGACTAGCGGGAGACCAGATACGCAGTATTTT.